This TCR beta chain was recovered during a study of blood T cell repertoires in COVID-19. Looking at the study overall: COVID-19 samples from acute and convalescent phases originated in the United States, Italy and Spain.

CDR1 is SNHLY and CDR2 is FYNNEI in the germline V gene. The trim removed 4 bases at V and 8 bases at J, leaving 9 bases unmatched. The CDR3 is 15 residues long. Per the original data handling: Cell counts per sample came from amplifying reference gene primers. The method was immunoSEQ multiplex PCR; TCRdb's version includes in-frame clones alone and lacks a portion of them. V, J and clone size are taken as reported in that table, and D and trimming were inferred from the DNA itself. The table has 120,000 or so clones, around 80% seen once. The TCR comes from a man in his 70s with acute or convalescent COVID-19. The chain joins TRBV2 to TRBJ2-1; 9 bases match TRBD2. The sequenced material came from peripheral blood. The CDR3 spells CASSVGGGAAHEQFF. The CDR3 DNA reads TGTGCCAGCAGTGTAGGCGGGGGGGCCGCACATGAGCAGTTCTTC.